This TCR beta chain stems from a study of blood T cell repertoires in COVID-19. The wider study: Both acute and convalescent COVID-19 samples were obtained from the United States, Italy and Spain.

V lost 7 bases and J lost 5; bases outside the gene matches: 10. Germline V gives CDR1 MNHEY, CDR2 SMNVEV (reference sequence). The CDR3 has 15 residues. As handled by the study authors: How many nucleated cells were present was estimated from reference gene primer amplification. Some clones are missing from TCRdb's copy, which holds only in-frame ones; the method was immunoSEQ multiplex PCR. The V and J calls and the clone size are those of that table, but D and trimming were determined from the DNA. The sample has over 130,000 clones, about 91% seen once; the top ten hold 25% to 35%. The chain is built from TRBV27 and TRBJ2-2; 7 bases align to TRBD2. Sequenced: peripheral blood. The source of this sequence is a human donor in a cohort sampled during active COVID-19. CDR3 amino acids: CASTLQQGGTGELFF. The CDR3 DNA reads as TGTGCCAGCACTCTCCAGCAGGGAGGGACCGGGGAGCTGTTTTTT.